This TCR beta chain comes out of a study of glioma-infiltrating T cells. Study-level points and caveats: CDR3 overlap between tissue and blood was very small.

Amplification of TCR alpha and beta CDR3 regions from RNA used iRepertoire nested multiplex PCR. TCRdb fed the multiplex PCR reads into MiXCR, producing one record per CDR3 protein. The table records fewer than 250,000 distinct CDR3 sequences, about 32% of them present only once. This clonotype was counted at least ten times. No antigen is known for it. Germline V lookup: CDR1 SGHTA, CDR2 FQGNSA. CDR3 size: 15 residues. Trimming left V 5 bases short and J 9 bases short, with 20 bases between. V usage is TRBV7-2 and J usage is TRBJ2-4; perhaps D is TRBD1 or TRBD2 (5 bases each). Sequencing was carried out using glioma tissue, nonneoplastic brain tissue, or PBMCs (not recorded which). The sequence derives from a human donor with low-grade glioma or glioblastoma, undergoing nonglioma brain surgery, or in good health (not recorded which). CDR3 protein: CASSDPGTILGIQYF. For the CDR3, the DNA is TGTGCCAGCAGCGACCCCGGGACCATCTTAGGCATTCAGTACTTC.